The 27 T cell receptor beta chains below were found in one sample sequenced in a study of blood T cell repertoires in COVID-19. Profiled with immunoSEQ multiplex PCR; TCRdb holds only in-frame clones, not every one. The table records around 300,000 clones, 65% to 90% of them present only once. Sequencing was carried out using peripheral blood. Receptors originate from a woman in her 70s with COVID-19, enrolled during active disease.

The gene calls are TRBV29-1 and TRBJ1-5; no clear D. CDR3 length equals 14 residues. V lost 4 bases, J lost 0 bases, and 10 bases lay in between. Germline CDR1 reads SQVTM; CDR2 reads ANQGSEA. CDR3 loop: CSVADTNSNQPQHF. In nucleotides, the CDR3 is TGCAGCGTTGCCGACACAAATAGCAATCAGCCCCAGCATTTT.

This clone was picked up many times. Additional DNA sequences in this sample encode the identical CDR3. The chain is built from TRBV5-1 and TRBJ1-5; no definite D call. This CDR3 spans 14 amino acids. Germline V lookup: CDR1 SGHRS, CDR2 YFSETQ. The V gene lost 4 bases and the J gene lost 0 bases, with 8 bases spanning the gap. CDR3 in amino acids: CASSPDNSNQPQHF. Here the CDR3 DNA reads TGCGCCAGCAGCCCAGATAATAGCAATCAGCCCCAGCATTTT.

The V and J genes are TRBV9 and TRBJ1-2, with D maybe TRBD1 (6 bases). The CDR3 length is 15 residues. Germline V gene data show CDR1 as SGDLS and CDR2 as YYNGEE. Trimming removed 4 bases at V and 5 bases at J, with 18 bases between. The CDR3 reads CASSLTGSSPYGYTF. DNA of the CDR3: TGTGCCAGCAGCTTAACAGGGTCGTCTCCTTATGGCTACACCTTC.

J is TRBJ1-1 and V is TRBV9; 11 positions agree with TRBD1. This CDR3 comprises 16 residues. V was pared by 3 bases and J by 5 bases, with 9 bases of the junction left unmatched. Germline CDR1 reads SGDLS; CDR2 reads YYNGEE. CDR3 amino acids: CASSGPGTGGETEAFF. The CDR3 DNA sequence: TGTGCCAGCAGCGGACCCGGGACAGGGGGAGAAACTGAAGCTTTCTTT.

For this clone: At one end the junction does not follow the germline gene, possibly because of a read error. The chain uses TRBV5-8 and TRBJ1-2; no clear D. CDR1 and CDR2 from the germline V gene are SGHTS and YDEGEE. This CDR3 contains 9 residues. The CDR3 nucleotides read TGTGCCAGCAGCCCCGCTCAGAATTTC. It codes for CASSPAQNF. Drawing the rest from reference TRBV5-8 and TRBJ1-2, the complete variable domain is EAGVTQSPTHLIKTRGQQATLRCSPISGHTSVYWYQQALGLGLQFLLWYDEGEERNRGNFPPRFSGRQFPNYSSELNVNALELEDSALYLCASSPAQNFGSGTRLTVV.

This sequence joins TRBV14 and TRBJ2-3, with TRBD2 matching 7 bases. Germline CDR1 SGHDN, CDR2 FVKESK. The CDR3 spans 13 residues. After removal of 0 bases from V and 13 bases from J, the junction contained 7 bases not matched to a gene. The CDR3 DNA reads TGTGCCAGCAGCCAAGATCGGCTAGCGGTGGAGTATTTT. Its translation is CASSQDRLAVEYF.

This chain joins TRBV10-2 and TRBJ1-6; 8 bases line up with TRBD1. J was trimmed by 7 bases and V by 4 bases; bases with no gene match: 0. This CDR3 contains 13 residues. Per germline, CDR1 WSHSY and CDR2 SAAADI. The chain's CDR3 is CASSAGGNSPLHF. In DNA, the CDR3 is TGCGCCAGCAGTGCAGGGGGCAATTCACCCCTCCACTTT.

The V call is TRBV5-4, the J call TRBJ1-4; TRBD1 might be the D (5 bases). Deletions cut 4 bases from V and 7 bases from J, with 17 bases between. Germline V CDR1 and CDR2: SGHNT, YYREEE (reference sequence). The CDR3 runs 15 residues. CDR3 in amino acids: CASSLWGDPFEKLFF. The CDR3 bases are TGTGCCAGCAGCCTGTGGGGGGATCCCTTTGAAAAACTGTTTTTT.

V usage is TRBV3-1 (or the pseudogene TRBV3-2) and J usage is TRBJ2-7, with D unclear. With 8 bases removed from V and 1 base from J, the gap between germline ends came to 21 bases. Germline values: CDR1 LGHDT, CDR2 YNNKEL (reference sequence). The CDR3 runs 16 residues. The CDR3, as DNA: TGTGCCAGCGGCTTGTTCCGGTCACAGCCATCCTACGAGCAGTACTTC. Amino acids: CASGLFRSQPSYEQYF.

Notes on this clone: The same CDR3 also results from other DNA sequences found in this sample. CDR3 region: CASSLADRQETQYF. Here the CDR3 DNA reads TGTGCCAGCAGCTTAGCGGACAGACAAGAGACCCAGTACTTC. The chain employs TRBV7-9 and TRBJ2-5; D might be TRBD1 (6 bases). The CDR3 spans 14 residues. Germline CDR1 is SEHNR and CDR2 is FQNEAQ (reference sequence). Trimming took 0 bases from V and 2 from J, leaving 7 bases between them.

The V call is TRBV12-3 or TRBV12-4, the J call TRBJ1-1; D is unclear. Trimming took off 3 bases at V and 8 bases at J, with 7 bases between the two ends. The CDR3 covers 11 residues. CDR3 sequence (DNA): TGTGCCAGCAGTTTTTCGCGAGAAGCTTTCTTT. Amino acids: CASSFSREAFF.

CDR3 residues: CASSIAGSLYEQYF. Written as DNA, the CDR3 is TGTGCCAGTAGTATAGCGGGTAGCCTTTACGAGCAGTACTTC. The chain uses TRBV19 and TRBJ2-7; D gene unclear. The V end was cut by 1 base, the J end by 4 bases, with 11 bases between. Germline V gene lookup returns CDR1 LNHDA and CDR2 SQIVND (reference sequence). The CDR3 spans 14 residues.

Only a few counts were recorded for this clone. This chain connects TRBV12-2 to TRBJ1-1; TRBD1, the table's D call, lacks a check against the DNA. TRBV12-2 counts as a pseudogene. There are 10 residues in the CDR3. Here the CDR3 reads CASRLGRAHF. The CDR3 DNA reads TGTGCAAGTCGCTTAGGCAGGGCTCACTTT.

V gene TRBV24-1 combines with J gene TRBJ1-2; no definite D call. V lost 3 bases, J lost 3 bases, and 16 bases lay in between. This CDR3 has 16 residues. Germline V gene data show CDR1 as KGHDR and CDR2 as SFDVKD. DNA for the CDR3: TGTGCCACCAGTGATGTAGACGCGGCCGGGTACTATGGCTACACCTTC. Protein sequence: CATSDVDAAGYYGYTF.

V usage is TRBV11-2 and J usage is TRBJ1-2; D uncertain. Trimming pared 6 bases from V and 0 bases from J, leaving 8 bases between. The CDR3 is 13 residues long. Germline V lookup: CDR1 SGHAT, CDR2 FQNNGV. CDR3 region: CASSSHTNYGYTF. The DNA of the CDR3 is TGTGCCAGCAGTTCCCACACTAACTATGGCTACACCTTC.

This rearrangement joins TRBV5-4 to TRBJ1-2; 9 bases fit TRBD1. The CDR3 sequence is 14 residues long. Losses at the gene ends were 3 bases for V and 6 bases for J; bases not matched to a gene: 6. CDR1 and CDR2 from the germline V gene are SGHNT and YYREEE (reference sequence). The chain's CDR3 is CASSSPGQGNGYTF. CDR3 DNA: TGTGCCAGCAGCTCGCCGGGACAGGGAAATGGCTACACCTTC.

This sequence joins TRBV5-1 and TRBJ1-1; D call uncertain. The germline V and J ends were trimmed by 0 bases and 2 bases, with 8 bases remaining between them. The V gene's germline CDR1 is SGHRS and CDR2 YFSETQ. There are 14 residues in the CDR3. CDR3 nucleotide sequence: TGCGCCAGCAGCTTGGGCGAACCCAACACTGAAGCTTTCTTT. Residues: CASSLGEPNTEAFF.

This clone was seen more than once but under ten times. The V and J genes are TRBV7-2 and TRBJ2-7; TRBD2 aligns across 8 bases. V was clipped by 5 bases and J by 6 bases; unmatched bases: 12. CDR3 length: 15 residues. Germline CDR1 reads SGHTA; CDR2 reads FQGNSA. The CDR3 DNA reads TGTGCCAGCAGCCCCTGGCGCGGGGGGAATCCCGAGCAGTACTTC. As protein: CASSPWRGGNPEQYF.

The gene calls are TRBV6-5 and TRBJ2-7; TRBD1 might be the D (5 bases). The CDR3 spans 16 residues. V was shortened by 0 bases and J by 4 bases, with 16 bases between the two germline ends. In germline, CDR1 is MNHEY, CDR2 SVGAGI. The CDR3: CASSYSIGVRAYEQYF. The CDR3, as DNA: TGTGCCAGCAGTTACTCGATAGGGGTCAGGGCGTACGAGCAGTACTTC.

This clone was picked up a small number of times. V usage is TRBV29-1 and J usage is TRBJ1-2; TRBD1 aligns across 9 bases. Unmatched junction bases numbered 9, after V lost 3 bases and J lost 4 bases. Germline loops: CDR1 SQVTM, CDR2 ANQGSEA. The CDR3 contains 15 residues. The CDR3 loop is CSVDFWEDRGYGYTF. The CDR3 DNA sequence: TGCAGCGTTGATTTTTGGGAGGACAGGGGCTATGGCTACACCTTC.

This sequence joins TRBV10-1 and TRBJ2-7; a weak D match, TRBD1 (5 bases). The CDR3 contains 13 residues. Germline V CDR1 and CDR2: WNHNN, SYGVQD (reference sequence). Trimming took off 8 bases at V and 5 bases at J, with 16 bases between the two ends. The CDR3 region has the DNA TGCGCCAGCTCAGGACACCGATACGACGAGCAGTACTTC. Its protein product is CASSGHRYDEQYF.

In DNA, the CDR3 is TGCGCCAGCAGCCCTCCGGGTGTAGAGACCCAGTACTTC. Its protein is CASSPPGVETQYF. This chain connects TRBV4-1 to TRBJ2-5; D call uncertain. The CDR3 is 13 residues long. Trimming took 4 bases from V and 4 from J, leaving 10 bases between them. From germline, CDR1 is MGHRA and CDR2 YSYEKL.

This chain links TRBV5-1 with TRBJ2-5; maybe TRBD2 (5 bases). This CDR3 is built from 13 residues. Trimming removed 5 bases at V and 5 bases at J, with 13 bases between. Germline loops: CDR1 SGHRS, CDR2 YFSETQ. The CDR3 region has the DNA TGCGCCAGCAGTCCCTTCGGGGAGGAGACCCAGTACTTC. The encoded protein is CASSPFGEETQYF.

This clone turned up a few times. This chain uses TRBV4-2 with TRBJ2-7; possible D gene TRBD2, 6 bases. The CDR3 runs 16 residues. Trimming left V 0 bases short and J 3 bases short, with 15 bases between. Germline loops: CDR1 LGHNA, CDR2 YNFKEQ. The CDR3 coding sequence is TGTGCCAGCAGCCAAGATCTTGGCGGGACCCACTACGAGCAGTACTTC. This gives the protein CASSQDLGGTHYEQYF.

The V call is TRBV2, the J call TRBJ1-2; TRBD1 matches 7 bases. The CDR3 is 15 residues long. J lost 1 base, V lost 5 bases, and 7 bases had no gene match. CDR1 SNHLY and CDR2 FYNNEI come from the germline V gene. CDR3 DNA sequence: TGTGCCAGCAGTCCCCTCAGACAGGGTAACTATGGCTACACCTTC. It is translated as CASSPLRQGNYGYTF.

This clone was detected a few times. This chain joins TRBV7-9 and TRBJ1-6; 7 bases map to TRBD1. After removal of 3 bases from V and 2 bases from J, the junction contained 4 bases not matched to a gene. CDR3 length equals 16 residues. Germline V lookup: CDR1 SEHNR, CDR2 FQNEAQ (reference sequence). This CDR3 is CASSFSGTAYNSPLHF. Here the CDR3 DNA reads TGTGCCAGCAGCTTCTCCGGGACAGCCTATAATTCACCCCTCCACTTT. Together with reference TRBV7-9 and TRBJ1-6, the CDR3 gives the full variable domain: DTGVSQNPRHKITKRGQNVTFRCDPISEHNRLYWYRQTLGQGPEFLTYFQNEAQLEKSRLLSDRFSAERPKGSFSTLEIQRTEQGDSAMYLCASSFSGTAYNSPLHFGNGTRLTVT.

The chain joins TRBV27 to TRBJ2-1; TRBD2 matches 7 bases. The CDR3 is made up of 16 amino acids. Per germline, CDR1 MNHEY and CDR2 SMNVEV (reference sequence). J lost 3 bases, V lost 2 bases, and 7 bases had no gene match. The CDR3 DNA sequence: TGTGCCAGCAGTTTAAGGCTAGCGGAAATCTACAATGAGCAGTTCTTC. This gives the protein CASSLRLAEIYNEQFF.